Sequencing of this TCR beta chain was carried out in a study of T cell responses to AZD1222 COVID-19 vaccine. Study-level points and caveats: Vaccine-related CD4 TCRs covered spike, predominating at 160-218 and 743-854. Repertoire samples came only from after the peak T cell response. Nearly half of spike-specific TCRs reportedly target unmutated variant regions.

Sequencing was performed with immunoSEQ multiplex PCR; in TCRdb, only in-frame clones are kept and a portion is missing. The table lists around 140,000 clones, around 86% of them singletons, with around 20% in the top ten. Regarding this clone: Its target is not known.

The CDR3 runs 12 residues. The germline V gene has CDR1 SEHNR and CDR2 FQNEAQ (reference sequence). With 1 base removed from V and 9 bases from J, the gap between germline ends came to 9 bases. The chain combines TRBV7-9 with TRBJ1-2; no firm D call. The material sequenced was peripheral blood, taken on day 0 of AZD1222 vaccination. This TCR came from an adult in good health. The CDR3, as DNA: TGTGCCAGCAGCTTAGAGGAGCGTAGCTACACCTTC. Protein: CASSLEERSYTF.